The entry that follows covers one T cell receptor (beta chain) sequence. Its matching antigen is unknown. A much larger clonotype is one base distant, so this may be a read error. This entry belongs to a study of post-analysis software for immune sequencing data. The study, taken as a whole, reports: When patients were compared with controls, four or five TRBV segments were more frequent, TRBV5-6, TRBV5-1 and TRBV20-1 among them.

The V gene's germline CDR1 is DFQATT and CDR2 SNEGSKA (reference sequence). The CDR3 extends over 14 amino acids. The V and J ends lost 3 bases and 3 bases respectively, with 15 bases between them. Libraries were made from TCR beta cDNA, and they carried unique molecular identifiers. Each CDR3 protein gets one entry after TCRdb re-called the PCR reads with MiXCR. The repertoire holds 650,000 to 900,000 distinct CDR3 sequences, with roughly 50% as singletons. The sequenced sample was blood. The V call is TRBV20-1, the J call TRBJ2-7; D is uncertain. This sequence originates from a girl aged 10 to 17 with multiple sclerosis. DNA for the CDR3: TGCAGTGCTAGTAGGCGAGCTTCCAGCTACGAGCAGTACTTC. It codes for CSASRRASSYEQYF.